This passage covers 10 T cell receptor beta chains from one sample sequenced in a study of T-cell reconstitution after alpha-beta-depleted transplantation in children. Construction of the TCRbeta library involved unique molecular identifiers. Each CDR3 protein gets one entry after TCRdb re-called the PCR reads with MiXCR. The table lists 240,000 or so distinct CDR3 sequences, 12% of them singletons. Sample: PBMCs from the stem cell graft donor, taken from the stem cell graft. The receptors come from a human donor who donated a stem cell graft to a child with acute lymphoblastic leukemia.

This rearrangement joins TRBV4-2 to TRBJ2-1; D is undetermined. Germline CDR1 is LGHNA and CDR2 is YNFKEQ. Trimming removed 6 bases at V and 0 bases at J, with 18 bases between. The CDR3 totals 17 residues. The CDR3 reads CASRAGRTDVSYNEQFF. The CDR3 region has the DNA TGTGCCAGCAGAGCTGGCAGGACCGATGTCTCCTACAATGAGCAGTTCTTC.

This clonotype was observed at least ten times. The chain links TRBV27 to TRBJ1-1; D might be TRBD1 (5 bases). Germline CDR1 reads MNHEY; CDR2 reads SMNVEV (reference sequence). V lost 5 bases, J lost 1 base, and 11 bases lay in between. There are 14 residues in the CDR3. The CDR3 nucleotides read TGTGCCAGCAGTCCCCCCGGGGGGAACACTGAAGCTTTCTTT. Amino acids: CASSPPGGNTEAFF.

This clonotype was observed at least ten times. The chain joins TRBV20-1 to TRBJ2-7; 9 nucleotides agree with TRBD1. The germline V gene encodes CDR1 DFQATT and CDR2 SNEGSKA (reference sequence). This CDR3 has 15 residues. V lost 0 bases and J lost 2; bases outside the gene matches: 5. CDR3 sequence (DNA): TGCAGTGCTAGAGATACAGGACAGGGGACCTACGAGCAGTACTTC. It codes for CSARDTGQGTYEQYF.

This clonotype was recorded a few times. This sequence joins TRBV28 and TRBJ2-2; the D is unclear. This CDR3 is 14 amino acids long. V was shortened by 6 bases and J by 5 bases, with 13 bases between the two germline ends. The germline V gene has CDR1 MDHEN and CDR2 SYDVKM. The CDR3 sequence is CASSQQRVTGELFF. DNA for the CDR3: TGTGCCAGCAGCCAACAACGGGTGACCGGGGAGCTGTTTTTT.

This clonotype was picked up many times. The rearrangement joins TRBV6-1 to TRBJ1-6, with D unclear. Trimming took 3 bases from V and 7 from J, leaving 1 base between them. The germline V gene encodes CDR1 MNHNS and CDR2 SASEGT. The CDR3 extends over 11 amino acids. The CDR3 DNA is TGTGCCAGCAGTGAGAATTCACCCCTCCACTTT. Encoded protein: CASSENSPLHF.

This clonotype showed up many times. The chain employs TRBV6-2 or TRBV6-3 and TRBJ2-7; D is ambiguous. The CDR3 loop spans 15 amino acids. The germline gives CDR1 MNHEY, CDR2 SVGEGT. V was pared by 6 bases and J by 0 bases, with 15 bases between. The chain's CDR3 is CASSPGRKSSYEQYF. For the CDR3, the DNA is TGTGCCAGCAGCCCCGGACGGAAGAGCTCCTACGAGCAGTACTTC.

This clonotype was seen repeatedly, ten times or more. V and J are TRBV11-2 and TRBJ2-7; either TRBD1 or TRBD2 may supply D (5 bases each). From germline, CDR1 is SGHAT and CDR2 FQNNGV. The CDR3 loop spans 14 amino acids. The V and J ends lost 5 bases and 6 bases respectively, with 17 bases between them. CDR3 amino acids: CASSPRDLRGEQYF. As DNA, the CDR3 is TGTGCCAGCAGCCCCCGGGACCTACGGGGCGAGCAGTACTTC.

This clonotype occurred many times. The chain links TRBV2 to TRBJ1-4; TRBD1 is a possible D gene (6 bases). Trimming shortened V by 5 bases and J by 12 bases, and 19 bases separated the two germline ends. The CDR3 covers 14 residues. Germline CDR1 reads SNHLY; CDR2 reads FYNNEI. The CDR3 nucleotides are TGTGCCAGCAGTTTGTCACAGGGTTTGCTCGAACTGTTTTTT. It codes for CASSLSQGLLELFF.

Ten or more counts support this clonotype. This sequence joins TRBV20-1 and TRBJ2-1; 16 bases are shared with TRBD2. The CDR3 covers 17 residues. V trimming: 5 bases; J trimming: 4 bases; junction bases outside the gene matches: 8. CDR1 and CDR2 from the germline V gene are DFQATT and SNEGSKA (reference sequence). The CDR3 sequence is CSAPRTGLAGGYNEQFF. The CDR3 coding sequence is TGCAGTGCTCCGCGAACGGGACTAGCGGGGGGGTACAATGAGCAGTTCTTC.

Note on this clonotype: A much larger clone lies one base from this, so it may be a read error. This chain connects TRBV20-1 to TRBJ1-1; no reliable D call. This CDR3 spans 14 amino acids. From germline, CDR1 is DFQATT and CDR2 SNEGSKA (reference sequence). CDR3 sequence reads: CSAREASLNTAAFF. For the CDR3, the DNA is TGCAGTGCTAGAGAGGCCAGCTTGAACACTGCAGCTTTCTTT.